This T cell receptor (beta chain) was sequenced during a study of vaccination effects on CD4 cells after COVID-19. Sequencing used immunoSEQ multiplex PCR; TCRdb keeps in-frame clones, though not all of them. Here the sample spans 30,000 or so clones, around 70% being singletons. Losses at the gene ends were 4 bases for V and 2 bases for J; bases not matched to a gene: 6. The CDR3 has 16 amino acids. Per germline, CDR1 MNHNS and CDR2 SASEGT. About this clone itself: Its antigen is currently unknown.

Isolation of CD4+ T cells took place after approximately 10 days of culture. Among the vaccine recipients, none had a prior SARS-CoV-2 infection, and nucleocapsid antibodies were negative. Researchers swapped half the medium for IL-2 medium on both days 3 and 7. The V and J genes are TRBV6-1 and TRBJ2-3, with 10 bases that match TRBD2. The material was CD4+ T cells from PBMCs cultured without peptide, obtained before COVID-19 vaccination. The TCR was taken from a human donor who received a COVID-19 vaccine. CDR3 sequence reads: CASSGLAGAYTDTQYF. CDR3 in DNA: TGTGCCAGCAGTGGTCTAGCGGGGGCCTACACAGATACGCAGTATTTT.